These 26 T cell receptor beta chains came from one sample sequenced in a study of early T cells in non-severe SARS-CoV-2 infection. TCRdb processed the 5' RACE reads anew with MiXCR; each CDR3 protein has one entry. Of more than 85,000 distinct CDR3 sequences listed, around 12% are singletons. The sequenced sample was whole blood, obtained at baseline. These receptors were obtained from an adult who was a healthcare worker with PCR-confirmed SARS-CoV-2 infection or an uninfected control (not recorded which).

The chain links TRBV7-3 to TRBJ2-1; 9 bases align to TRBD2. CDR3 length equals 13 residues. From germline, CDR1 is SGHTA and CDR2 FQGTGA. V was clipped by 5 bases and J by 9 bases; unmatched bases: 5. The DNA for the CDR3 is TGTGCCAGCAGCCCGGCGGGAGGGGGTGAGCAGTTCTTC. This codes for CASSPAGGGEQFF.

This clonotype was seen a single time. The chain couples TRBV9 to TRBJ2-3; 13 positions agree with TRBD2. The CDR3 runs to 16 residues. Per germline, CDR1 SGDLS and CDR2 YYNGEE. Germline trimming cut 5 bases from V and 2 bases from J; bases unmatched to any gene: 5. DNA for the CDR3: TGTGCCAGCAGTCGGACTAGCGGGGGACCCACAGATACGCAGTATTTT. It is translated as CASSRTSGGPTDTQYF.

The V and J genes are TRBV12-3 or TRBV12-4 and TRBJ2-1; no firm D call. CDR3 length: 14 residues. Between the trimmed V and J ends, which lost 4 bases and 6 bases, there was a span of 13 bases. The CDR3 DNA sequence: TGTGCCAGCAGTTCGGATAGCAGTTTCAATGAGCAGTTCTTC. Protein: CASSSDSSFNEQFF.

The chain recombines TRBV5-1 with TRBJ2-7; 11 bases are shared with TRBD2. The ends lost 4 bases at V and 6 bases at J; junction bases unmatched: 6. CDR3 length: 14 amino acids. Germline V lookup: CDR1 SGHRS, CDR2 YFSETQ. The CDR3 loop reads CASSQLAGESEQYF. CDR3 DNA: TGCGCCAGCAGCCAACTAGCGGGAGAGTCCGAGCAGTACTTC.

This clonotype showed up just a few times. The chain employs TRBV29-1 and TRBJ1-2; D unresolved. Germline V gene lookup returns CDR1 SQVTM and CDR2 ANQGSEA. The CDR3 totals 12 residues. The germline V and J ends were trimmed by 3 bases and 4 bases, with 9 bases remaining between them. The CDR3 here is CSVEVDGYGYTF. CDR3 bases: TGCAGCGTTGAGGTGGATGGCTATGGCTACACCTTC.

This clonotype showed up just a few times. The rearrangement joins TRBV6-5 to TRBJ1-6; D gene ambiguous. CDR3 size: 13 residues. V was clipped by 4 bases and J by 9 bases, with 10 bases between them. Germline values: CDR1 MNHEY, CDR2 SVGAGI. This CDR3 is CASSLQPGSPLHF. The CDR3 bases are TGTGCCAGCAGTTTACAGCCTGGTTCACCCCTCCACTTT.

This clonotype has ten or more counts. The rearrangement uses TRBV6-1 and TRBJ2-5; 9 nucleotides match TRBD1. Germline assignment: CDR1 MNHNS and CDR2 SASEGT. V lost 6 bases and J lost 1; bases outside the gene matches: 6. The CDR3 loop spans 15 amino acids. The chain's CDR3 is CASSPGQGPQETQYF. The CDR3, as DNA: TGTGCCAGCAGCCCCGGACAGGGGCCCCAAGAGACCCAGTACTTC.

At least ten counts were recorded for this clonotype. The V call is TRBV7-9, the J call TRBJ2-5; TRBD1 aligns across 12 bases. The ends lost 6 bases at V and 4 bases at J; junction bases unmatched: 6. CDR1 and CDR2 from the germline V gene are SEHNR and FQNEAQ (reference sequence). There are 15 residues in the CDR3. The CDR3 is CASSPPGQGAETQYF. DNA of the CDR3: TGTGCCAGCAGTCCACCGGGACAGGGGGCAGAGACCCAGTACTTC.

The chain uses TRBV28 and TRBJ1-2; 9 bases fit TRBD1. The CDR3 has 13 amino acids. V shed 6 bases and J 6 bases; nucleotides not matched to a gene: 5. CDR1 is MDHEN and CDR2 is SYDVKM in the germline V gene. The CDR3 protein is CASRATGGHGYTF. The CDR3 DNA reads as TGTGCCAGCAGGGCGACAGGGGGGCATGGCTACACCTTC.

The J gene is TRBJ2-1, the V gene TRBV3-1, with a weak D call TRBD1 (5 bases). The length of the CDR3 is 16 residues. V gave up 1 base and J gave up 1 base, with 11 bases separating them. Germline lookup yields CDR1 LGHDT and CDR2 YNNKEL (reference sequence). DNA of the CDR3: TGTGCCAGCAGCCAAGGACAGCTCTCTTCCTACAATGAGCAGTTCTTC. Encoded protein: CASSQGQLSSYNEQFF.

V and J are TRBV7-8 and TRBJ2-2, with D maybe TRBD1 (5 bases). There are 16 residues in the CDR3. Germline V gene lookup returns CDR1 SGHVS and CDR2 FQNEAQ. V was cut by 1 base and J by 0 bases, with 9 bases left in between. Here the CDR3 reads CASSLVRDANTGELFF. CDR3 nucleotide sequence: TGTGCCAGCAGCTTAGTCAGGGATGCGAACACCGGGGAGCTGTTTTTT.

This clonotype has ten or more counts. V usage is TRBV29-1 and J usage is TRBJ2-1; no clear D. V lost 2 bases and J lost 6, with 11 bases in between. Germline CDR1 and CDR2: SQVTM and ANQGSEA. This CDR3 is 13 amino acids long. This CDR3 is CSVERSWGNEQFF. The CDR3 nucleotides read TGCAGCGTTGAACGGTCCTGGGGCAATGAGCAGTTCTTC.

This sequence joins TRBV6-1 and TRBJ1-1; D is possibly TRBD1 (6 bases). The germline CDR1 and CDR2 sequences are MNHNS and SASEGT. The CDR3 is made up of 13 amino acids. V was clipped by 6 bases and J by 1 base, with 9 bases between them. As DNA, the CDR3 is TGTGCCAGCAGGGAGACAGGGAACACTGAAGCTTTCTTT. Its protein is CASRETGNTEAFF.

In this sample, this clonotype turned up many times. The V gene is TRBV5-1, the J gene TRBJ1-1, with TRBD1 matching over 12 bases. CDR3 size: 18 residues. Trimming cost V 3 bases and J 0 bases; bases outside gene matches: 9. Germline CDR1 is SGHRS and CDR2 is YFSETQ. DNA for the CDR3: TGCGCCAGCAGCTACGATCGGGACAGGGGGCTTATGAACACTGAAGCTTTCTTT. Translating gives CASSYDRDRGLMNTEAFF.

V gene TRBV3-1 combines with J gene TRBJ1-1; 7 bases line up with TRBD1. Looked up from germline, CDR1 is LGHDT and CDR2 is YNNKEL (reference sequence). The junction had 13 bases not matched to a gene; V was cut back by 1 base and J by 5 bases. The length of the CDR3 is 17 residues. CDR3 bases: TGTGCCAGCAGCCAAGGGGTGAACAGGGGACGGGGTACTGAAGCTTTCTTT. This translates into CASSQGVNRGRGTEAFF. Looking up the rest from reference TRBV3-1 and TRBJ1-1 gives the full variable domain: DTAVSQTPKYLVTQMGNDKSIKCEQNLGHDTMYWYKQDSKKFLKIMFSYNNKELIINETVPNRFSPKSPDKAHLNLHINSLELGDSAVYFCASSQGVNRGRGTEAFFGQGTRLTVV.

DNA for the CDR3: TGCAGCGTTGAGGTACAGGGAATCGATAATGAGCAGTTCTTC. It encodes CSVEVQGIDNEQFF. The chain has TRBV29-1 and TRBJ2-1, with a possible D match to TRBD1 (6 bases). V was pared by 3 bases and J by 7 bases, with 16 bases between. Looked up from germline, CDR1 is SQVTM and CDR2 is ANQGSEA. This CDR3 region has 14 residues.

This clonotype appeared a few times. The genes are TRBV5-1 and TRBJ2-7; TRBD2 agrees at 12 bases. This CDR3 comprises 15 residues. The V and J ends lost 1 base and 5 bases, in that order; junction bases with no gene match: 4. Germline values: CDR1 SGHRS, CDR2 YFSETQ. The CDR3 here is CASSLLLAGGNEQYF. For the CDR3, the DNA is TGCGCCAGCAGCTTGCTACTAGCGGGGGGTAACGAGCAGTACTTC.

This clonotype was found many times. This chain connects TRBV12-3 or TRBV12-4 to TRBJ1-6; 7 bases line up with TRBD1. The V segment lost 6 bases and the J segment 7 bases; nucleotides outside the gene matches: 6. The CDR3 totals 14 residues. CDR3 coding DNA: TGTGCCAGCAGCCAGGACAGGCAGAATTCACCCCTCCACTTT. Residues: CASSQDRQNSPLHF.

This clonotype was seen more than once but under ten times. The rearrangement joins TRBV12-3 or TRBV12-4 to TRBJ1-5, with a weak D call TRBD1 (5 bases). V was clipped by 8 bases and J by 3 bases, with 8 bases between them. CDR3 length equals 12 residues. In DNA form, the CDR3 reads TGTGCCAGCGGGACCGACAATCAGCCCCAGCATTTT. Encoded protein: CASGTDNQPQHF.

CDR3 coding DNA: TGTGCCAGCAGCCAGGATCCCCCGGGACTCGCCCTGAAGACCCAGTACTTC. It is translated as CASSQDPPGLALKTQYF. The rearrangement joins TRBV3-1 to TRBJ2-5; a possible D gene is TRBD2 (6 bases). The ends were cut back, 3 bases at V and 6 bases at J, with 23 bases in the middle. The CDR3 totals 17 residues. Germline CDR1 reads LGHDT; CDR2 reads YNNKEL (reference sequence).

The chain employs TRBV7-9 and TRBJ1-6; D gene ambiguous. The V gene's germline CDR1 is SEHNR and CDR2 FQNEAQ (reference sequence). The CDR3 covers 12 residues. Trimming shortened V by 2 bases and J by 10 bases, and 6 bases separated the two germline ends. In DNA, the CDR3 is TGTGCCAGCAGCTTATTCACATCACCCCTCCACTTT. It yields the protein CASSLFTSPLHF.

This clonotype was counted between two and nine times. The chain employs TRBV2 and TRBJ2-7, with TRBD1 matching 7 bases. Germline V gene lookup returns CDR1 SNHLY and CDR2 FYNNEI. The CDR3 spans 12 residues. The V and J ends lost 6 bases and 4 bases, in that order; junction bases with no gene match: 3. In nucleotides, the CDR3 is TGTGCCAGCAGGGACAGGCCTTACGAGCAGTACTTC. Translating it yields CASRDRPYEQYF.

This clonotype was seen a few times. The V and J genes are TRBV10-2 and TRBJ2-7; tentatively, D is TRBD2 (6 bases). Deletions cut 6 bases from V and 5 bases from J, with 11 bases between. Germline CDR1 WSHSY, CDR2 SAAADI. The CDR3 totals 12 residues. CDR3 residues: CASSLTRDEQYF. CDR3 DNA: TGCGCCAGCAGCCTGACTAGAGACGAGCAGTACTTC.

This clonotype was detected a few times. The J gene is TRBJ2-2, the V gene TRBV7-2; TRBD1 might be the D (5 bases). CDR1 is SGHTA, CDR2 FQGNSA, per germline. This CDR3 is built from 14 residues. Trimming took 4 bases from V and 2 from J, leaving 8 bases between them. CDR3 residues: CASSSDTNTGELFF. The CDR3 coding sequence is TGTGCCAGCAGCTCGGACACTAACACCGGGGAGCTGTTTTTT.

The genes are TRBV4-2 and TRBJ1-1; unclear D gene. Germline assignment: CDR1 LGHNA and CDR2 YNFKEQ. V was clipped by 1 base and J by 3 bases, with 12 bases between them. CDR3 length: 15 residues. DNA for the CDR3: TGTGCCAGCAGCCAAGCTAACGCCTTGGACACTGAAGCTTTCTTT. Translating it yields CASSQANALDTEAFF.

The chain has TRBV12-3 or TRBV12-4 and TRBJ2-3; maybe TRBD2 (6 bases). The CDR3 totals 16 residues. V lost 2 bases and J 3 bases, leaving 15 bases between the germline ends. CDR3 bases: TGTGCCAGCAGTTTAACGGGGGTCGATAAAACAGATACGCAGTATTTT. It yields the protein CASSLTGVDKTDTQYF.